This TCR beta chain was identified in a study of CD8 T cells in ankylosing spondylitis. On this clonotype: Its antigen is as yet unknown.

One entry per CDR3 protein results from TCRdb running MiXCR on the 5' RACE reads. The sample shows 500,000 or so distinct CDR3 sequences, 5.3% of them seen only once. The study's findings and limits: Characteristic of ankylosing spondylitis blood, it appeared, was a TCR beta motif comprising about 8 highly homologous variants. Clones linked to disease were reported to show significant enrichment in matched ankylosing spondylitis synovial fluid.

Looked up from germline, CDR1 is LGHNA and CDR2 is YSLEER. V shed 1 base, J shed 1 base, and the junction held 5 bases outside the gene matches. The length of the CDR3 is 17 residues. The source material was blood, either unsorted or a sorted T cell fraction (not recorded which). The chain uses TRBV4-3 and TRBJ2-2; 8 nucleotides match TRBD1. The clonotype originates from a male donor with ankylosing spondylitis. The CDR3 loop is CASSQAPTGGNTGELFF. CDR3 DNA: TGCGCCAGCAGCCAAGCGCCTACAGGGGGGAACACCGGGGAGCTGTTTTTT.